These T cell receptor beta chains were read from a single sample in a study of cytomegalovirus exposure and HLA in healthy donors. This table comes from immunoSEQ multiplex PCR, and its TCRdb copy is limited to in-frame clones, with some not included. Among some 170,000 clones, about 95% were seen once, and the ten largest hold roughly 0.83%. Sequencing was done on a sample of PBMCs. Every receptor here comes from a woman under 30 in good health and CMV-seronegative. CDR3s include the opening cysteine and the closing phenylalanine or tryptophan. The D gene is left open where the match is weak.

j_call v_call d_call cdr3_aa
TRBJ1-2 TRBV5-8 NA CASSLQGRGPGTGYTF
TRBJ2-7 TRBV7-9 TRBD2 CASSPAMTSGGTYEQYF
TRBJ1-1 TRBV19 TRBD1 CAIGTGGNTEAFF
TRBJ2-7 TRBV7-6 NA CASSLGGVEQYF
TRBJ2-3 TRBV5-1 NA CASSFGSEGGDTQYF
TRBJ1-4 TRBV2 TRBD1 CASLRQGRSSNEKLFF
TRBJ2-3 TRBV25-1 NA CASRGRSTDTQYF
TRBJ1-5 TRBV6-6 NA CASKPSGGQPQHF
TRBJ1-1 TRBV6-6 NA CASQEDGAHTEAFF
TRBJ2-7 TRBV13 TRBD2 CASSNSGGYEQYF
TRBJ1-6 TRBV19 TRBD1 CASSAGQDNSPLHF
TRBJ2-5 TRBV27 NA CASSFLRGDQETQYF
TRBJ1-5 TRBV19 NA CASSIPGDNQPQHF
TRBJ2-3 TRBV27 TRBD2 CASSFLSGGAVDTQYF
TRBJ1-5 TRBV30 TRBD1 CAWRGQGHQPQHF
TRBJ2-2 TRBV7-9 NA CASSLRGGHGELFF
TRBJ2-3 TRBV6-7 TRBD2 CASSSAGGCTDTQYF
TRBJ1-5 TRBV7-9 NA CASSPLGALNQPQHF
TRBJ1-2 TRBV9 TRBD1 CASSTGTGEYGGYTF
TRBJ1-1 TRBV5-1 NA CASSLHPEFTEAFF
TRBJ2-1 TRBV27 NA CASRRGWTDGNEQFF
TRBJ2-5 TRBV18 NA CASSPPSETQYF
TRBJ2-7 TRBV29-1 TRBD2 CSVEASGTYEQYF